This TCR beta chain was sequenced in a study of cytomegalovirus exposure and HLA in healthy donors. At the level of the study: Approximately 80 million unique TCRs, all from HLA-typed donors, were included in an early release of the data. Overall study findings and caveats: The listing of roughly 160 TCR beta chains classed them as cytomegalovirus-associated.

PCR used 60 Vbeta primers and 13 Jbeta primers. Clones were read by immunoSEQ multiplex PCR, and TCRdb kept only the in-frame ones, dropping some. The table records about 160,000 clones, roughly 70% of them present only once. Trimming removed 2 bases at V and 2 bases at J, with 15 bases between. CDR3 length: 16 residues. Germline CDR1 is MNHEY and CDR2 is SVGAGI. Notes on this clone: Its target is not known.

What was sequenced was PBMCs. The chain has TRBV6-5 and TRBJ2-5; perhaps TRBD1 as D (6 bases). This sequence was found in a woman in her twenties or thirties in good health and CMV-seronegative. CDR3 DNA sequence: TGTGCCAGCAGTTACCGTACTCGGGGACATCAAGAGACCCAGTACTTC. It yields the protein CASSYRTRGHQETQYF.